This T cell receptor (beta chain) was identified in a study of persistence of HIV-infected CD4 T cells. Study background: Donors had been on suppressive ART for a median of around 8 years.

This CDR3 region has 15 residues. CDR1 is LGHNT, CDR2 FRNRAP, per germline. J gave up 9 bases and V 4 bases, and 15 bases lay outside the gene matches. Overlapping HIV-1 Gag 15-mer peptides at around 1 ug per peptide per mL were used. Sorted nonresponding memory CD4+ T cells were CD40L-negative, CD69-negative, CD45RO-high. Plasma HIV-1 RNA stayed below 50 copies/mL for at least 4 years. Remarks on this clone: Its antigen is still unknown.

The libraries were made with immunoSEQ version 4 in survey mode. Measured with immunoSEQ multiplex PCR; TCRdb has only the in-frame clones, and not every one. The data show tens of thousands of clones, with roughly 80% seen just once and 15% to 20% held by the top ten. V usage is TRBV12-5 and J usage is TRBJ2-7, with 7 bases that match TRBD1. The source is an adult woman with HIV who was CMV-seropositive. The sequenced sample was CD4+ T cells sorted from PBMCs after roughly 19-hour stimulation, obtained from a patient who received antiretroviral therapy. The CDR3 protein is CASGSRTGSPPTQYF. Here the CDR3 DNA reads TGTGCTAGTGGTTCCCGGACAGGATCTCCGCCGACGCAGTACTTC.